This T cell receptor beta chain was recorded in a study of T cell changes during pregnancy in multiple sclerosis. Looked up from germline, CDR1 is SEHNR and CDR2 is FQNEAQ (reference sequence). The CDR3 length is 16 residues. Germline trimming cut 5 bases from V and 5 bases from J; bases unmatched to any gene: 8. Produced via immunoSEQ multiplex PCR; TCRdb's table is partial and in-frame only. The table includes tens of thousands of clones, roughly nine tenths detected once. The receptor was isolated from a female donor in good health, enrolled as a control in a pregnancy study. Specimen: peripheral blood, collected in the third trimester of pregnancy. The rearrangement uses TRBV7-9 and TRBJ1-6; 8 positions agree with TRBD1. CDR3 in amino acids: CASSLDRGWDNSPLHF. CDR3 DNA: TGTGCCAGCAGCCTAGACAGGGGATGGGATAATTCACCCCTCCACTTT.